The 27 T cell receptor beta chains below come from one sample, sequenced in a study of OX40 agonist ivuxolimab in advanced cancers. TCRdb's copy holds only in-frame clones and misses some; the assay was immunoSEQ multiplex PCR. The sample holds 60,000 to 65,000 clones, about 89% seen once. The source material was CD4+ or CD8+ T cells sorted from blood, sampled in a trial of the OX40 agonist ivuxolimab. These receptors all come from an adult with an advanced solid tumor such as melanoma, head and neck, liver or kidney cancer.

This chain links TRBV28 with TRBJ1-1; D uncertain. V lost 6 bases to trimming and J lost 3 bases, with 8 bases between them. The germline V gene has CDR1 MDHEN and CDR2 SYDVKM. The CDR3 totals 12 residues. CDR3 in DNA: TGTGCCAGCAGGTTTTGGGACACTGAAGCTTTCTTT. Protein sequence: CASRFWDTEAFF.

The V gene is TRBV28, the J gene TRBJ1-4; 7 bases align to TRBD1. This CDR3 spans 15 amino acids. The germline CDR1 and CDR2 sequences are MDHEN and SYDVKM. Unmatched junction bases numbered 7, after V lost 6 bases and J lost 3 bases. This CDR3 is CASSSGTVANEKLFF. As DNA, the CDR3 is TGTGCCAGCAGCTCCGGGACAGTGGCTAATGAAAAACTGTTTTTT. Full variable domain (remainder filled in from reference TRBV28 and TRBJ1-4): DVKVTQSSRYLVKRTGEKVFLECVQDMDHENMFWYRQDPGLGLRLIYFSYDVKMKEKGDIPEGYSVSREKKERFSLILESASTNQTSMYLCASSSGTVANEKLFFGSGTQLSVL.

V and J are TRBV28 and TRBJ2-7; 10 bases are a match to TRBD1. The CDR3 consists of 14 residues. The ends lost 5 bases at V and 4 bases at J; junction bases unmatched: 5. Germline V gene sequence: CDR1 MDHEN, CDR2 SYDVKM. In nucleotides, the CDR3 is TGTGCCAGCAGTGGGACAGGGGCTCAATACGAGCAGTACTTC. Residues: CASSGTGAQYEQYF.

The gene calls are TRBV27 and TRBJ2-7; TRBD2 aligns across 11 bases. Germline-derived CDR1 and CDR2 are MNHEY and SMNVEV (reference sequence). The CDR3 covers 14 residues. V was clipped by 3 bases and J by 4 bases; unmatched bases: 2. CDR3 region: CASSFSGREYEQYF. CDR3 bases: TGTGCCAGCAGTTTTAGCGGGAGGGAGTACGAGCAGTACTTC.

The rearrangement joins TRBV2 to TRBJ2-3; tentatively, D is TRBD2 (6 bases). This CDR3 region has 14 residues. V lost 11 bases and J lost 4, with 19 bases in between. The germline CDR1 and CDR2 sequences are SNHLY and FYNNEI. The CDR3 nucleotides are TGTGCCTCTTACCGAGGGGAGGCAGCAGATACGCAGTATTTT. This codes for CASYRGEAADTQYF.

The CDR3 region has the DNA TGTGCCAGCAGGCTAGTCGGGTCAGGGAGAGGCTACACCTTC. Amino acid sequence: CASRLVGSGRGYTF. The gene calls are TRBV7-2 and TRBJ1-2, with D possibly TRBD1 on 5 matching bases. Germline V gives CDR1 SGHTA, CDR2 FQGNSA. V was clipped by 6 bases and J by 8 bases, with 19 bases between them. The CDR3 has 14 amino acids.

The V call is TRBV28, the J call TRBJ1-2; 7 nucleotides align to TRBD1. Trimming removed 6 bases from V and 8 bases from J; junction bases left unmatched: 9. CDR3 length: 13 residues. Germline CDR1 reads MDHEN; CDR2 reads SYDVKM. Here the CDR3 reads CASSSTGLRGYTF. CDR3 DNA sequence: TGTGCCAGCAGCTCGACAGGGTTAAGAGGCTACACCTTC.

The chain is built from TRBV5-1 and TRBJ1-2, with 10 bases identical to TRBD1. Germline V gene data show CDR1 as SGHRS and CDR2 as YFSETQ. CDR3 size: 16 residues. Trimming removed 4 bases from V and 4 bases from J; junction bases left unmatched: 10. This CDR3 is CASSADRGALSYGYTF. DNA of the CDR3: TGCGCCAGCAGCGCGGACAGGGGGGCCCTTAGCTATGGCTACACCTTC.

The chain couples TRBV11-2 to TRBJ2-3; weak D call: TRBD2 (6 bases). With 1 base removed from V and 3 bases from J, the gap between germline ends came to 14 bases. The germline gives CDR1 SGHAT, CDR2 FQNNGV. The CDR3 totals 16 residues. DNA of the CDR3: TGTGCCAGCAGCTTAGTTTGGTCGGGAGTGACAGATACGCAGTATTTT. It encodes CASSLVWSGVTDTQYF. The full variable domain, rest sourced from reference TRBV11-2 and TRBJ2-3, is EAGVAQSPRYKIIEKRQSVAFWCNPISGHATLYWYQQILGQGPKLLIQFQNNGVVDDSQLPKDRFSAERLKGVDSTLKIQPAKLEDSAVYLCASSLVWSGVTDTQYFGPGTRLTVL.

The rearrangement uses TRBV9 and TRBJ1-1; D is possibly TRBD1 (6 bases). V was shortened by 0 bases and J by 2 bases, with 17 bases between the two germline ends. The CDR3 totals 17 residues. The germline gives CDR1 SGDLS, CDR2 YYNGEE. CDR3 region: CASSVDPGQKSNTEAFF. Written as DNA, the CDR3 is TGTGCCAGCAGCGTAGACCCTGGACAGAAATCCAACACTGAAGCTTTCTTT.

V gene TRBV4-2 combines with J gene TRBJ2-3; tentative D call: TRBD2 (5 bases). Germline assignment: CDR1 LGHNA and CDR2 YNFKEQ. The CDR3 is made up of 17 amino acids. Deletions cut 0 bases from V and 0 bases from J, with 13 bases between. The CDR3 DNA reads TGTGCCAGCAGCCAAGATATGGCCCGGACTAGCACAGATACGCAGTATTTT. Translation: CASSQDMARTSTDTQYF.

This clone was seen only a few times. The DNA of the CDR3 is TGTGCCAGCAGTACAGGGTATCAGCCCCAGCATTTT. Its protein is CASSTGYQPQHF. The chain carries TRBV7-9 and TRBJ1-5, with TRBD1 as a possible D gene (6 bases). Trimming stripped 6 bases from V and 5 bases from J, with 8 bases between. The V gene's germline CDR1 is SEHNR and CDR2 FQNEAQ (reference sequence). This CDR3 is 12 amino acids long.

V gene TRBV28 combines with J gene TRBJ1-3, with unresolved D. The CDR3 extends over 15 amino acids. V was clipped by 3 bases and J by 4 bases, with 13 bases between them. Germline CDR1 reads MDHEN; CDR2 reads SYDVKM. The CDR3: CASSLRVPGGNTIYF. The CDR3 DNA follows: TGTGCCAGCAGTTTGAGGGTACCCGGCGGAAACACCATATATTTT.

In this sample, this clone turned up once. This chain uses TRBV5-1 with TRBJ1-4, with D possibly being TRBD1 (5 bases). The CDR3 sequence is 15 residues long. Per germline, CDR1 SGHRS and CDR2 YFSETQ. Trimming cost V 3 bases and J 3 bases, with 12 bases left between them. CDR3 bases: TGCGCCAGCAGCTGGGGCAGGGCCCCTAATGAAAAACTGTTTTTT. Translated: CASSWGRAPNEKLFF.

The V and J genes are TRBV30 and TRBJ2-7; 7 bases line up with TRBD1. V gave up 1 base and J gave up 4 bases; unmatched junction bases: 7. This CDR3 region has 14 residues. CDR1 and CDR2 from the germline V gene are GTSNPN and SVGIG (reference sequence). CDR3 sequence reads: CAWSGDSQRYEQYF. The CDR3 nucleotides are TGTGCCTGGAGTGGGGACAGCCAAAGATACGAGCAGTACTTC.

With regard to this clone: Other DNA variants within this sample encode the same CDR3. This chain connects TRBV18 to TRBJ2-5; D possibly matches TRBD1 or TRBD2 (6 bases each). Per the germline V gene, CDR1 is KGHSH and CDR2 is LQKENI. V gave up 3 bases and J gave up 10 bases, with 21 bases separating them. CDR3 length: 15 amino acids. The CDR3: CASSPVGGPGAGQYF. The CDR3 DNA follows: TGTGCCAGCTCACCGGTAGGGGGACCAGGAGCGGGCCAGTACTTC.

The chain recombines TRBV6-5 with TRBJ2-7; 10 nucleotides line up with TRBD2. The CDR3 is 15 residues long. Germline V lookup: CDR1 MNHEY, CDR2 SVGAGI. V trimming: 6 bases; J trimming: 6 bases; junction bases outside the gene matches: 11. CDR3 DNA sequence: TGTGCCAGCAGCCGAGGGTCTAGCGGGAGTGGCGAGCAGTACTTC. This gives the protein CASSRGSSGSGEQYF.

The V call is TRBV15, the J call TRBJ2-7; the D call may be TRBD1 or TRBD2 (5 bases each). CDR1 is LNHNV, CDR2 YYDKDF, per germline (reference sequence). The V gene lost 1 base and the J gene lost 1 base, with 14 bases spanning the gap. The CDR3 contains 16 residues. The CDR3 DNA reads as TGTGCCACCAGCAGAGGTTTCGGGACGGCATCCTACGAGCAGTACTTC. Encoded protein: CATSRGFGTASYEQYF.

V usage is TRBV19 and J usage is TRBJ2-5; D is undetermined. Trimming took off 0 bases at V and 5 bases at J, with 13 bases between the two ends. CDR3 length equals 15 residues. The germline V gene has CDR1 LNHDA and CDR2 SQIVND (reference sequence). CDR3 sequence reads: CASSIDRTGRETQYF. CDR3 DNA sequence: TGTGCCAGTAGTATAGATCGGACGGGTCGGGAGACCCAGTACTTC. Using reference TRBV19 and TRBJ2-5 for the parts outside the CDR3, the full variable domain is DGGITQSPKYLFRKEGQNVTLSCEQNLNHDAMYWYRQDPGQGLRLIYYSQIVNDFQKGDIAEGYSVSREKKESFPLTVTSAQKNPTAFYLCASSIDRTGRETQYFGPGTRLLVL.

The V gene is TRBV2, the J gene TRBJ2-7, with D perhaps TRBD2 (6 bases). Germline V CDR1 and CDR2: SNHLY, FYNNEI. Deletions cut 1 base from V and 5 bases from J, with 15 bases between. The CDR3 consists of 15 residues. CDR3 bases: TGTGCCAGCAGTGAAGATAGACTAGTAGGGAACGAGCAGTACTTC. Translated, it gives CASSEDRLVGNEQYF.

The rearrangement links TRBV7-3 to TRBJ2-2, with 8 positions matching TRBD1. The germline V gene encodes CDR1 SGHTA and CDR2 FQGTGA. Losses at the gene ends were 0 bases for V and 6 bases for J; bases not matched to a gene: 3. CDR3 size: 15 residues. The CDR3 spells CASSLTGQGPGELFF. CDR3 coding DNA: TGTGCCAGCAGCTTAACTGGACAGGGTCCCGGGGAGCTGTTTTTT.

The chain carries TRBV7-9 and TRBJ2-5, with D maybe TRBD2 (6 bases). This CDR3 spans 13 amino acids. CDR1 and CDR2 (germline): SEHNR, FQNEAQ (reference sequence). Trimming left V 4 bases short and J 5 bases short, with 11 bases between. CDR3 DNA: TGTGCCAGCAGCTCTTTGGGGAGGGAGACCCAGTACTTC. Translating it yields CASSSLGRETQYF.

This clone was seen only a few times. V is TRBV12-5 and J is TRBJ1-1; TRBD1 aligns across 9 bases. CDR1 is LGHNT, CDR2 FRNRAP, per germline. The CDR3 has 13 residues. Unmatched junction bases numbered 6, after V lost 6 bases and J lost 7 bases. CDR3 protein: CASGGDREDEAFF. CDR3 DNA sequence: TGTGCTAGTGGGGGGGACAGGGAGGATGAAGCTTTCTTT.

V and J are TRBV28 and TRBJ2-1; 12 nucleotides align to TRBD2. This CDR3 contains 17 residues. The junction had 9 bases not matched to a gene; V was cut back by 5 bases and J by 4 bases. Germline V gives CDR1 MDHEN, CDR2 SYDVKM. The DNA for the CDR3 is TGTGCCAGCAGTGAGCCGGGACTAGCGGGCTCGTACAATGAGCAGTTCTTC. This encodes CASSEPGLAGSYNEQFF. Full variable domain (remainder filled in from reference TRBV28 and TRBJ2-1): DVKVTQSSRYLVKRTGEKVFLECVQDMDHENMFWYRQDPGLGLRLIYFSYDVKMKEKGDIPEGYSVSREKKERFSLILESASTNQTSMYLCASSEPGLAGSYNEQFFGPGTRLTVL.

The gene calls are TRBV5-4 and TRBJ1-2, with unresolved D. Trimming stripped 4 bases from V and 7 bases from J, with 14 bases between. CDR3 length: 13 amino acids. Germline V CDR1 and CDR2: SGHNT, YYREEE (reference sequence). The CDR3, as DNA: TGTGCCAGCAGCACGGGAGCAAAGAGTGGCTACACCTTC. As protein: CASSTGAKSGYTF. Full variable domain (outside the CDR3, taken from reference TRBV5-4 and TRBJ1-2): ETGVTQSPTHLIKTRGQQVTLRCSSQSGHNTVSWYQQALGQGPQFIFQYYREEENGRGNFPPRFSGLQFPNYSSELNVNALELDDSALYLCASSTGAKSGYTFGSGTRLTVV.

CDR3 nucleotide sequence: TGTGCCAGCAGTGAATCATCTCTTGACCGGTTTTTT. Encoded protein: CASSESSLDRFF. The chain recombines TRBV6-1 with TRBJ1-4; D is uncertain. CDR1 and CDR2 (germline): MNHNS, SASEGT. The CDR3 consists of 12 residues. The V gene lost 2 bases and the J gene lost 16 bases, with 14 bases spanning the gap.

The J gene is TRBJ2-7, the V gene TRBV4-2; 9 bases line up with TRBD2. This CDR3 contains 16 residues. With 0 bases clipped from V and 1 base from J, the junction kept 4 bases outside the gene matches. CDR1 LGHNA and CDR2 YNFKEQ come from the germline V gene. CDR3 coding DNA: TGTGCCAGCAGCCAAGACGGTAGCGGGAGATCCTACGAGCAGTACTTC. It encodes CASSQDGSGRSYEQYF.